This TCR beta chain comes out of a study of OX40 agonist ivuxolimab in advanced cancers. Overall study: Ivuxolimab, an antibody acting as an agonist of OX40 (CD134), was used to treat patients. Two patients with cutaneous melanoma and one with hepatocellular carcinoma, three in total, showed partial responses.

This CDR3 has 13 amino acids. With 5 bases removed from V and 0 bases from J, the gap between germline ends came to 7 bases. CDR1 and CDR2 (germline): SGHTA, FQGNSA. Generated by immunoSEQ multiplex PCR, the TCRdb table keeps only in-frame clones and is missing some. Of about 83,000 clones in the sample, 75% to 95% were seen once. This clone showed up just once. V usage is TRBV7-2 and J usage is TRBJ1-2; unclear D gene. The input for sequencing was CD4+ or CD8+ T cells sorted from blood, taken in a trial of the OX40 agonist ivuxolimab. This clonotype was obtained from an adult with an advanced solid tumor such as melanoma, head and neck, liver or kidney cancer. CDR3 residues: CASSPRTNYGYTF. The CDR3 DNA reads as TGTGCCAGCAGCCCCCGGACTAACTATGGCTACACCTTC.